These T cell receptor beta chains were read from a single sample in a study of neoadjuvant anti-PD-1 for oral cavity cancer. This table comes from immunoSEQ multiplex PCR, and its TCRdb copy is limited to in-frame clones, with some not included. The sample shows roughly 24,000 clones, 25% to 30% of them seen only once. The specimen comprised tumor tissue, sampled after nivolumab (anti-PD-1) treatment. These receptors originate from a person aged 35-79 years with oral cavity squamous cell carcinoma. The CDR3 runs from the conserved cysteine through the conserved F or W. D genes are given only for firm matches. Rows give clone size only sometimes, using once, few, many, or a class for an expanded clone.

size,V,J,D,DNA,CDR3
few,TRBV18,TRBJ2-1,TRBD1,TGTGCCAGCTCGGGACAGGGTGTTGGGGAGCAGTTCTTC,CASSGQGVGEQFF
.,TRBV10-3,TRBJ2-7,.,TGTGCCATCAGGGACACGGAAGTTACCTACGAGCAGTACTTC,CAIRDTEVTYEQYF
.,TRBV27,TRBJ2-2,.,TGTGCCAGCAGTTTTCAACTCTCCGGGGAGCTGTTTTTT,CASSFQLSGELFF
few,TRBV4-1,TRBJ2-7,.,TGCGCCAGCAGCCAAACCGACAACTCCTACGAGCAGTACTTC,CASSQTDNSYEQYF
medium-sized,TRBV9,TRBJ1-2,.,TGTGCCAGCAGCGACAGGGCAACTGGCTACACCTTC,CASSDRATGYTF
.,TRBV7-8,TRBJ1-3,.,TGTGCCAGCAGCTTAGAGGCCGGAAACTCTGGAAACACCATATATTTT,CASSLEAGNSGNTIYF
few,TRBV29-1,TRBJ2-3,.,TGCAGCGTTGGGACGTTAGCGTCTAGCACAGATACGCAGTATTTT,CSVGTLASSTDTQYF
.,TRBV19,TRBJ2-5,.,TGTGCCACCTCACAGCGGACACTGCCAGAGACCCAGTACTTC,CATSQRTLPETQYF
.,TRBV28,TRBJ2-1,.,TGTGCCACACGATTGTGGCAGGAGCTGAGCAATGAGCAGTTCTTC,CATRLWQELSNEQFF
.,TRBV11-2,TRBJ2-1,TRBD2,TGTGCCAGCAGCCACGAGCGGGGGGAGCAGTTCTTC,CASSHERGEQFF
.,TRBV6-5,TRBJ1-1,.,TGTGCCAGCAGAAGAGCGACAGGTGAAGCTTTCTTT,CASRRATGEAFF
few,TRBV7-3,TRBJ2-7,.,TGTGCCAGCAGCTTAACGAAAGGGTACGAGCAGTACTTC,CASSLTKGYEQYF
.,TRBV7-2,TRBJ2-1,.,TGTGCCAGCAGGGGGCGGGGTAATGAGCAGTTCTTC,CASRGRGNEQFF
few,TRBV19,TRBJ2-3,TRBD1,TGTCGGGACAGAGGCACAGATACGCAGTATTTT,CRDRGTDTQYF
many,TRBV9,TRBJ1-1,.,TGTGCCAGCAGCGTAGAGGCAGGGGTTGGAACTGAAGCTTTCTTT,CASSVEAGVGTEAFF
few,TRBV6-5,TRBJ2-2,.,TGTGCCAGCATCAATTCGAACACCGGGGAGCTGTTTTTT,CASINSNTGELFF
.,TRBV5-1,TRBJ2-7,.,TGCGCCAGCAGCAGAGCGGTAAGCTCCTACGAGCAGTACTTC,CASSRAVSSYEQYF
many,TRBV7-9,TRBJ2-7,.,TGTGCCAGCAGCTTAATATTCTACGAGCAGTACTTC,CASSLIFYEQYF
few,TRBV2,TRBJ2-7,TRBD1,TGTGCCAGCAGGGACAGGGAACTGACCTACGAGCAGTACTTC,CASRDRELTYEQYF
.,TRBV19,TRBJ1-1,.,TGTGCCAGCAACGGGGGACTTTTATCGAACACTGAAGCTTTCTTT,CASNGGLLSNTEAFF
many,TRBV5-1,TRBJ2-3,TRBD1,TGCGCCAGCAGCTTACAGGGGTTCACAGATACGCAGTATTTT,CASSLQGFTDTQYF
few,TRBV5-1,TRBJ2-2,TRBD2,TGCGCCAGCAGCTTCAGACTAGCGGGAGCCTTCTCACCCGGGGAGCTGTTTTTT,CASSFRLAGAFSPGELFF
few,TRBV30,TRBJ1-1,.,TGTGCCTGGAGTTCGGTGACTGAAGCTTTCTTT,CAWSSVTEAFF
many,TRBV9,TRBJ1-1,.,TGTGCCAGCAGCGCGGACAGTGCGTACACTGAAGCTTTCTTT,CASSADSAYTEAFF
.,TRBV7-3,TRBJ2-2,.,TGTGCCAGCAGCGGTGGGGTAGAGGCCGGGGAGCTGTTTTTT,CASSGGVEAGELFF
.,TRBV2,TRBJ2-2,.,TGTGCCAGCAGGAAGTTGGCCATGAACACCGGGGAGCTGTTTTTT,CASRKLAMNTGELFF
.,TRBV5-1,TRBJ2-5,TRBD2,TGCGCCAGCAGCATAGGAATCGGGACTAGCGGGAGCGGGGGGACCCAGTACTTC,CASSIGIGTSGSGGTQYF
few,TRBV10-3,TRBJ1-3,TRBD1,TGTGCCATCAGTACCGGGACAGGGTACTCTGGAAACACCATATATTTT,CAISTGTGYSGNTIYF
.,TRBV6-5,TRBJ1-1,.,TGTGCCAGCAGTTATATGGGGTTTAGGGACACTGAAGCTTTCTTT,CASSYMGFRDTEAFF
few,TRBV27,TRBJ2-1,.,TGTGCCAGCATGGCTGGCGGGTCGTACAATGAGCAGTTCTTC,CASMAGGSYNEQFF
many,TRBV11-2,TRBJ1-1,.,TGTGCCAGCAGCTTAGATCAGGGGTTTCGACGAGCTTTCTTT,CASSLDQGFRRAFF
few,TRBV6-1,TRBJ2-1,TRBD2,TGTGCCAGCGTCCGACTAGCGGGAGTCAACAATGAGCAGTTCTTC,CASVRLAGVNNEQFF
.,TRBV6-1,TRBJ1-2,.,TGTGCCAGCAGTGAACAGGGGCACCCATCTTCCGCCTTC,CASSEQGHPSSAF
.,TRBV9,TRBJ2-1,.,TGTGCCAGCAGCGTAGGGGAGGAATGGAACAATGAGCAGTTCTTC,CASSVGEEWNNEQFF
.,TRBV7-9,TRBJ2-2,TRBD2,TGTGCCAGCAGTCGAGAGACTAGCGGGAACACCGGGGAGCTGTTTTTT,CASSRETSGNTGELFF
once,TRBV11-2,TRBJ2-7,.,TGTGCCAGCAGCTCCCGGCTCGAGCAGTACTTC,CASSSRLEQYF
.,TRBV30,TRBJ1-2,.,TGTGCCTGGTCGACAGTTAACTATGGCTACACCTTC,CAWSTVNYGYTF
.,TRBV5-1,TRBJ2-1,.,TGCGCCAGCAAAAGTGTAGGTGGTTTCGATGAGCAGTTCTTC,CASKSVGGFDEQFF
few,TRBV7-9,TRBJ1-1,.,TGTGCCAGCACCCCGGGAGTGCGCACTGAAGCTTTCTTT,CASTPGVRTEAFF
.,TRBV5-1,TRBJ1-6,TRBD1,TGCGCCAGCAGTCGCTGGGACAGGGCGAATTCACCCCTCCACTTT,CASSRWDRANSPLHF
many,TRBV6-4,TRBJ1-1,.,TGTGCCAGCAGACACGAGGGGAACACTGAAGCTTTCTTT,CASRHEGNTEAFF
.,TRBV5-4,TRBJ2-7,TRBD2,TGTGCCAGCAGCTTGGGCGGGGGAGGACTAGCGGGAGCCAGCGAGCAGTACTTC,CASSLGGGGLAGASEQYF